What follows describes a single T cell receptor beta chain. These data are taken from a study of cytomegalovirus exposure and HLA in healthy donors. PCR used 60 Vbeta primers and 13 Jbeta primers. Some clones are missing from TCRdb's copy, which holds only in-frame ones; the method was immunoSEQ multiplex PCR. The sample lists about 160,000 clones; roughly 88% were seen once. The trim removed 4 bases at V and 0 bases at J, leaving 4 bases unmatched. The CDR3 sequence is 15 residues long. CDR1 is SGHAT and CDR2 is FQNNGV in the germline V gene. The rearrangement joins TRBV11-2 to TRBJ1-2; 8 nucleotides match TRBD1. The origin of this receptor is a man in his forties or fifties in good health and CMV-seropositive. Input material: PBMCs. The CDR3 region is CASSSPTGANYGYTF. The CDR3 coding sequence is TGTGCCAGCAGCTCCCCGACAGGGGCTAACTATGGCTACACCTTC.